This T cell receptor beta chain is from a study of OX40 agonist ivuxolimab in advanced cancers. In germline, CDR1 is MNHEY, CDR2 SVGAGI. V was shortened by 8 bases and J by 8 bases, with 9 bases between the two germline ends. The CDR3 sequence is 10 residues long. Method: immunoSEQ multiplex PCR; TCRdb's copy keeps in-frame clones and lacks some. Among fewer than 130,000 clones listed, about nine tenths were seen once. The gene calls are TRBV6-5 and TRBJ1-1; D remains unclear. The receptor's source is an adult with an advanced solid tumor such as melanoma, head and neck, liver or kidney cancer. This material consisted of CD4+ or CD8+ T cells sorted from blood, taken in a trial of the OX40 agonist ivuxolimab. DNA of the CDR3: TGTGCCAGCTGGCGGCGGGAAGCTTTCTTT. This encodes CASWRREAFF.